This T cell receptor (beta chain) was found in a study of blood T cell repertoires in COVID-19. This CDR3 has 15 amino acids. V lost 4 bases and J lost 5; bases outside the gene matches: 7. The germline CDR1 and CDR2 sequences are MDHEN and SYDVKM. Original processing methods: Estimation of nucleated cell counts was performed using reference gene primer amplification. The table came from immunoSEQ multiplex PCR; TCRdb's copy has only in-frame clones and leaves some out. V and J calls plus clone size are reproduced from that table; the DNA served to infer D and trimming. Of under 150,000 clones in the sample, about nine tenths are singletons; the top ten hold approximately 4.2%.

Material for sequencing was peripheral blood. V and J are TRBV28 and TRBJ1-2, with TRBD1 identical over 10 bases. This receptor was obtained from a woman between 45 and 60 years old with acute or convalescent COVID-19. The DNA for the CDR3 is TGTGCCAGCAGTTCCGGGACAGGGGCGATTTATGGCTACACCTTC. Protein: CASSSGTGAIYGYTF.